These 15 T cell receptor beta chains were sequenced from one sample in a study of T cell repertoires in cytomegalovirus infection. TCRdb re-called the reads with MiXCR, one entry per CDR3 protein. The profile covers 200,000 to 300,000 distinct CDR3 sequences, with roughly 13% appearing a single time and around 9% taken by the ten largest. Sequencing used PBMCs. The origin of the receptors is a human donor in good health (CMV status not recorded). Some clones in this sample may be carry-over from other donors' samples.

This clonotype was seen a handful of times. V is TRBV7-9 and J is TRBJ1-4; TRBD1 matches 7 bases. Germline lookup yields CDR1 SEHNR and CDR2 FQNEAQ (reference sequence). The junction had 8 bases not matched to a gene; V was cut back by 5 bases and J by 8 bases. The CDR3 has 14 amino acids. Here the CDR3 reads CASSGPGGGEKLFF. DNA for the CDR3: TGTGCCAGCAGCGGACCAGGGGGTGGAGAAAAACTGTTTTTT.

This clonotype came up many times. J is TRBJ2-7 and V is TRBV7-8, with a weak D call TRBD1 (5 bases). Trimming took off 3 bases at V and 6 bases at J, with 12 bases between the two ends. Germline CDR1 is SGHVS and CDR2 is FQNEAQ. CDR3 length: 13 amino acids. The chain's CDR3 is CASSFIKGSEQYF. The CDR3 DNA reads TGTGCCAGCAGCTTTATAAAGGGGTCCGAGCAGTACTTC.

This clonotype has ten or more counts. This sequence joins TRBV4-1 and TRBJ2-1; D ambiguous. The CDR3 loop spans 16 amino acids. Trimming removed 6 bases from V and 0 bases from J, with 15 bases in between. Per the germline V gene, CDR1 is MGHRA and CDR2 is YSYEKL. In DNA form, the CDR3 reads TGCGCCAGCAGTCCTACCATGGGTAGCTCCTACAATGAGCAGTTCTTC. It translates to CASSPTMGSSYNEQFF.

This clonotype was seen many times. The CDR3, as DNA: TGTGCCAGCAGTTTCGGACAGGGGGCCCAAGAGACCCAGTACTTC. The encoded protein is CASSFGQGAQETQYF. The chain links TRBV28 to TRBJ2-5; TRBD1 matches at 11 bases. The length of the CDR3 is 15 residues. The junction had 1 base not matched to a gene; V was cut back by 3 bases and J by 1 base. Germline lookup yields CDR1 MDHEN and CDR2 SYDVKM.

The chain employs TRBV20-1 and TRBJ2-3, with D perhaps given as TRBD1 or TRBD2 (6 bases each). The germline V gene has CDR1 DFQATT and CDR2 SNEGSKA (reference sequence). CDR3 length equals 14 residues. The V end lost 3 bases, the J end lost 7 bases, and 17 bases lay between the germline ends. The CDR3: CSASGGGGGNTQYF. The DNA of the CDR3 is TGCAGTGCTAGCGGTGGCGGAGGGGGAAATACGCAGTATTTT.

This clonotype has a count of ten or more. The chain has TRBV7-6 and TRBJ2-5, with TRBD2 as a possible D gene (5 bases). The length of the CDR3 is 13 residues. Germline CDR1 is SGHVS and CDR2 is FNYEAQ. V lost 0 bases, J lost 5 bases, and 7 bases lay in between. CDR3 DNA: TGTGCCAGCAGCTTAGCGGAGGTGGAGACCCAGTACTTC. Its translation: CASSLAEVETQYF.

This clonotype came up a few times. This sequence joins TRBV12-3 or TRBV12-4 and TRBJ1-1; 8 nucleotides line up with TRBD1. With 6 bases clipped from V and 3 bases from J, the junction kept 6 bases outside the gene matches. This CDR3 has 14 amino acids. The CDR3 loop reads CASSPGGSYTEAFF. DNA of the CDR3: TGTGCCAGCAGCCCAGGGGGCTCGTACACTGAAGCTTTCTTT.

This clonotype was detected many times. This chain links TRBV11-3 with TRBJ2-2, with TRBD2 as a possible D gene (6 bases). Trimming shortened V by 7 bases and J by 0 bases, and 15 bases separated the two germline ends. Germline V gives CDR1 SGHNT, CDR2 YENEEA. There are 16 residues in the CDR3. The CDR3: CASTSPPGANTGELFF. In DNA form, the CDR3 reads TGTGCCAGCACCTCCCCCCCGGGGGCGAACACCGGGGAGCTGTTTTTT.

The rearrangement links TRBV29-1 to TRBJ1-2; the D is unclear. CDR1 SQVTM and CDR2 ANQGSEA come from the germline V gene. Trimming took off 4 bases at V and 6 bases at J, with 9 bases between the two ends. The CDR3 length is 11 residues. CDR3 loop: CSVGGVDGYTF. DNA of the CDR3: TGCAGCGTTGGTGGGGTGGATGGCTACACCTTC.

This clonotype was picked up many times. The chain recombines TRBV7-8 with TRBJ2-1, with D perhaps TRBD1 (6 bases). Germline V lookup: CDR1 SGHVS, CDR2 FQNEAQ. Trimming took 3 bases from V and 8 from J, leaving 14 bases between them. This CDR3 comprises 14 residues. DNA of the CDR3: TGTGCCAGCAGCTTGGCAGGGGATATCTATGAGCAGTTCTTC. Protein sequence: CASSLAGDIYEQFF.

This clonotype was detected a few times. The V and J genes are TRBV4-1 and TRBJ2-3, with D unresolved. Germline CDR1 is MGHRA and CDR2 is YSYEKL. The V end lost 1 base, the J end lost 2 bases, and 4 bases lay between the germline ends. This CDR3 has 13 residues. Written as DNA, the CDR3 is TGCGCCAGCAGCCAAGTTCTCACAGATACGCAGTATTTT. Translating gives CASSQVLTDTQYF.

CDR3 nucleotide sequence: TGTGCCATCAACTGGGACAGGGATGTCGCTGAAGCTTTCTTT. It encodes CAINWDRDVAEAFF. This chain connects TRBV10-3 to TRBJ1-1; 9 bases fit TRBD1. The germline gives CDR1 ENHRY, CDR2 SYGVKD. Trimming at V came to 7 bases and at J to 6 bases, leaving 9 bases not matched to a gene. This CDR3 contains 14 residues.

This clonotype has at least ten counts. This chain uses TRBV7-2 with TRBJ2-4; a weak D match, TRBD2 (6 bases). V gave up 5 bases and J gave up 0 bases, with 11 bases separating them. CDR3 size: 15 residues. Germline V CDR1 and CDR2: SGHTA, FQGNSA. CDR3 sequence: CASSPAGLAKNIQYF. The CDR3 DNA reads as TGTGCCAGCAGCCCAGCGGGCCTAGCCAAAAACATTCAGTACTTC. The whole variable domain, filled in from reference TRBV7-2 and TRBJ2-4, reads GAGVSQSPSNKVTEKGKDVELRCDPISGHTALYWYRQSLGQGLEFLIYFQGNSAPDKSGLPSDRFSAERTGGSVSTLTIQRTQQEDSAVYLCASSPAGLAKNIQYFGAGTRLSVL.

This clonotype was detected only a few times. This chain joins TRBV2 and TRBJ2-4; D perhaps matches TRBD1 (6 bases). Germline V gene lookup returns CDR1 SNHLY and CDR2 FYNNEI. This CDR3 spans 13 amino acids. Trimming took off 4 bases at V and 7 bases at J, with 11 bases between the two ends. The DNA for the CDR3 is TGTGCCAGCAGTGGCGGGCAGGGGAACATTCAGTACTTC. This encodes CASSGGQGNIQYF.

The chain employs TRBV12-5 and TRBJ2-7; the D call may be TRBD1 or TRBD2 (5 bases each). Germline V gene data show CDR1 as LGHNT and CDR2 as FRNRAP. V was clipped by 4 bases and J by 3 bases, with 19 bases between them. This CDR3 has 16 amino acids. CDR3 amino acids: CASGYEPGRTIYEQYF. CDR3 bases: TGTGCTAGTGGTTACGAACCGGGACGGACGATCTACGAGCAGTACTTC.